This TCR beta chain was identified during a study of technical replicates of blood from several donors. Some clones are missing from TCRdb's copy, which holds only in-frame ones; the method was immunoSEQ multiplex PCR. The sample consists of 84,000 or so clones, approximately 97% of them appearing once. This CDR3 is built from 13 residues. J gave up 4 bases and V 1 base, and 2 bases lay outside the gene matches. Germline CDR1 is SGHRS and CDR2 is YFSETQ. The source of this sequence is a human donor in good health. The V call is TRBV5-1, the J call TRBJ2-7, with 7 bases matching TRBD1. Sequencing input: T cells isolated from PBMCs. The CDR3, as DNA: TGCGCCAGCAGCTTGAACAGGGGTTACGAGCAGTACTTC. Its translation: CASSLNRGYEQYF.